The sequence of this T cell receptor beta chain was determined in a study of shared clonotypes between healthy human individuals. Study-wide context: The study enrolled two women and three men aged 18 to 49. Study-wide points: What limited the represented genetic and exposure-history diversity was the small number of donors. The naive CD4 repertoires of several donors were compared, and around 5.1% of clonotypes were shared. A generally larger estimated richness was seen in naive subsets than in memory subsets.

This clone appeared once. The antigen is undetermined. Clones were sequenced by immunoSEQ multiplex PCR, and TCRdb holds only the in-frame ones, with some missing. In the table there are millions of clones, just over 90% of which are singletons. The sequencing input was naive CD4+ T cells sorted from blood. Documented subset: CD45RA+ positively selected. The TCR sequence derives from a young man in good health.

The CDR3 nucleotides read TGTGCCAGCAGTTACTCTCGCAGGGATATGTTCTACGAGCAGTACTTC. Translating it yields CASSYSRRDMFYEQYF. The chain links TRBV6-5 to TRBJ2-7; TRBD1 might be the D (5 bases). The CDR3 has 16 amino acids. The V and J ends lost 0 bases and 3 bases respectively, with 15 bases between them. Germline V gene sequence: CDR1 MNHEY, CDR2 SVGAGI.